This TCR beta chain is from a study of blood T cell repertoires in COVID-19. The repertoire was sequenced with immunoSEQ multiplex PCR; TCRdb's copy has only in-frame clones and lacks some. The sample carries roughly 250,000 clones, roughly 93% recorded once. This clone came up once. The sample taken for sequencing was PBMCs or T cells enriched from blood (not recorded which). This clonotype was sampled from a woman between 35 and 50 years old with acute COVID-19.

For the CDR3, the DNA is TGTGCCAGCAGCTACCGGGACAGGGGGCCGGGTCAGCCCCAGCATTTT. As protein: CASSYRDRGPGQPQHF. This chain joins TRBV7-8 and TRBJ1-5; TRBD1 aligns across 12 bases. This CDR3 comprises 16 residues. The junction had 7 bases not matched to a gene; V was cut back by 4 bases and J by 6 bases. The germline gives CDR1 SGHVS, CDR2 FQNEAQ.